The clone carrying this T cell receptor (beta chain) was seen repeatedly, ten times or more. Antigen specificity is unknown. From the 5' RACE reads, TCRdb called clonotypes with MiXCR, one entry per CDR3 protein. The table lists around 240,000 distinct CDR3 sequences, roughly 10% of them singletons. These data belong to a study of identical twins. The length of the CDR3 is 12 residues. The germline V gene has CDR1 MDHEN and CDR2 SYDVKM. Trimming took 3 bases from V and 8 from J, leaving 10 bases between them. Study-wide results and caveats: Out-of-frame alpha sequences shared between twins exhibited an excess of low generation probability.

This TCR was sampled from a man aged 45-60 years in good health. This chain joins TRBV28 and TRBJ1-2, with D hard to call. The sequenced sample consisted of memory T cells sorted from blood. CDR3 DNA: TGTGCCAGCAGTTTGTTGGAGGGCGGCTACACCTTC. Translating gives CASSLLEGGYTF.